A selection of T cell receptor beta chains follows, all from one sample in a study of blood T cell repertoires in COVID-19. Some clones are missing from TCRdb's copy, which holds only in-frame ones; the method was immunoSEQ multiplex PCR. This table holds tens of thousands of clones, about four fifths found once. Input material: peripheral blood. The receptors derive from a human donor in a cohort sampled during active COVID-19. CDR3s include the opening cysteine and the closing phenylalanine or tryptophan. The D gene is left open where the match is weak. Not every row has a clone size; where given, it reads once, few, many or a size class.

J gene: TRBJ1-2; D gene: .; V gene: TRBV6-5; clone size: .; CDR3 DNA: TGTGCCAGCAGCCGCTTGGGAGAGGACTATGGCTACACCTTC; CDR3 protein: CASSRLGEDYGYTF
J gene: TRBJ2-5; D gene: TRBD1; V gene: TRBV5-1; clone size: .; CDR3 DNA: TGCGCCAGCAGCAGATTGAACAGGGGGACCCAAGAGACCCAGTACTTC; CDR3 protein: CASSRLNRGTQETQYF
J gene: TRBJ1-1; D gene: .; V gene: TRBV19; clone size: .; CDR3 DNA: TGTGCCAGTAGTATATCGAACAGGGTAGGGACTGAAGCTTTCTTT; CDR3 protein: CASSISNRVGTEAFF
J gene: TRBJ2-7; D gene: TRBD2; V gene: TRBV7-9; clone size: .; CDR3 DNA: TGTGCCAGCAGCCCGGGGGGGCAGGGGAGACTAGCGCTCTCCTACGAGCAGTACTTC; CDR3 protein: CASSPGGQGRLALSYEQYF
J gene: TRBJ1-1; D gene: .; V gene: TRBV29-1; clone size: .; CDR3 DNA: TGCAGCGTTGGCAGGGACACTGAAGCTTTCTTT; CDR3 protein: CSVGRDTEAFF
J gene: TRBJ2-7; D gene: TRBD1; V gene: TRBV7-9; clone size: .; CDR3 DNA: TGTGCCAGCAGCCCCCCGGGACAGGGAGCCTACGAGCAGTACTTC; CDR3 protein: CASSPPGQGAYEQYF
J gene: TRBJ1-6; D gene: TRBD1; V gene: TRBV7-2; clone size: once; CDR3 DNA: TGTGCCAGCAGCTTAAGGGACAGCACCCTGGGGAATTCACCCCTCCACTTT; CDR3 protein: CASSLRDSTLGNSPLHF
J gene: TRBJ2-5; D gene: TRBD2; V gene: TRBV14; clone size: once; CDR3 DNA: TGTGCCAGCAGCCAATTACTAGCGGGGGCTGAGACCCAGTACTTC; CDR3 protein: CASSQLLAGAETQYF
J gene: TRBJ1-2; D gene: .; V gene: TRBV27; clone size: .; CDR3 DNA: TGTGCCAGCAGTTTATCGGAGGCGGGGTACTTCTATGGCTACACCTTC; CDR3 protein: CASSLSEAGYFYGYTF
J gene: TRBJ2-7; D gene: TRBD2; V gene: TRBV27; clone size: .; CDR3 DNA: TGTGCCACCACTAGCGGCTACGAGCAGTACTTC; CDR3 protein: CATTSGYEQYF
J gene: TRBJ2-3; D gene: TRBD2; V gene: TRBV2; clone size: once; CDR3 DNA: TGTGCCAGCAGTGAACGGGGGGGGAGGAGGACAGATACGCAGTATTTT; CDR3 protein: CASSERGGRRTDTQYF
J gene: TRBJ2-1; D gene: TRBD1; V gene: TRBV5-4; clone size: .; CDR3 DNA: TGTGCCAGCAGCCCATGGACAGGCGAAACTTACAATGAGCAGTTCTTC; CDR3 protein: CASSPWTGETYNEQFF
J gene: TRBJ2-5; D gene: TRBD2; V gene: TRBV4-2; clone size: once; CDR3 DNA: TGTGCCAGCAGCCTAGCCCCGACTAGCGGGGGCCAAGAGACCCAGTACTTC; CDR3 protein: CASSLAPTSGGQETQYF
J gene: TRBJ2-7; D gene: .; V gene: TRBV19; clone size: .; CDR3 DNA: TGTGCCAGTAGTGGCGGAGTCGAGCAGTACTTC; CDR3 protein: CASSGGVEQYF
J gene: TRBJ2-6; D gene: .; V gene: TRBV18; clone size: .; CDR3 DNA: TGTGCCAGCTCACCAGCGTTAGTCAACGTCCTGACTTTC; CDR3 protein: CASSPALVNVLTF
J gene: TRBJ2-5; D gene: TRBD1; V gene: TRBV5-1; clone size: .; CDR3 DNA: TGCGCCAGCAGCCTGGACAGGGGGCAAGAGACCCAGTACTTC; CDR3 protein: CASSLDRGQETQYF
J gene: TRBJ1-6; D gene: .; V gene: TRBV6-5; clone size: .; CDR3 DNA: TGTGCCAGCAGTCCCCAGGACGGGGAGCGACCCCTCCACTTT; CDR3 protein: CASSPQDGERPLHF
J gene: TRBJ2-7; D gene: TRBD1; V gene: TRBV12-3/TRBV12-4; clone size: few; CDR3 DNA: TGTGCCAGCAGCCCAAGACAGGGCCGCGAGCAGTACTTC; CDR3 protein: CASSPRQGREQYF
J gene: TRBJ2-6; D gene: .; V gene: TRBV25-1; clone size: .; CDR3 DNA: TGTGCCAGCAGTGAAATCGGGAGCGTGAGAGGGGCCAACGTCCTGACTTTC; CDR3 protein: CASSEIGSVRGANVLTF
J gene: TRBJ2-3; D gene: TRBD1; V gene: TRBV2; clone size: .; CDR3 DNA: TGTGCCAGCAGTGAAGCGGGACAGGGGGGGGTGCAGTATTTT; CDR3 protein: CASSEAGQGGVQYF
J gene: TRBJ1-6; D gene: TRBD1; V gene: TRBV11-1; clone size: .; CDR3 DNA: TGTGCCAGCAGCCGGGACAGGGAATTTGGACCCCTCCACTTT; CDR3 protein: CASSRDREFGPLHF
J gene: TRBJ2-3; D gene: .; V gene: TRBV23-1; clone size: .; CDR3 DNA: TGCGCCAGCAGTCACGGACACCTTGTCACAGATACGCAGTATTTT; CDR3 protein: CASSHGHLVTDTQYF
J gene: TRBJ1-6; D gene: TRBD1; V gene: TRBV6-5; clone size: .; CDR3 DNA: TGTGCCAGCGACAGGGACGCCCATAATTCACCCCTCCACTTT; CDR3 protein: CASDRDAHNSPLHF
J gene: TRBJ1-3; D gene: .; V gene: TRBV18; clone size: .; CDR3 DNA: TGTGCCAGCTCTCAGGACTCTGGAAACACCATATATTTT; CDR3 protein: CASSQDSGNTIYF
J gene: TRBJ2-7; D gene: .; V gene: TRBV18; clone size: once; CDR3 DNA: TGTGCCAGCTCACCGGGGGCAGAATCCTACGAGCAGTACTTC; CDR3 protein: CASSPGAESYEQYF
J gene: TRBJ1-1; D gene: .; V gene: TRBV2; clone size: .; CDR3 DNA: TGTGCCAGCAGTGAAGGGGGCTGGACTGAAGCTTTCTTT; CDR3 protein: CASSEGGWTEAFF
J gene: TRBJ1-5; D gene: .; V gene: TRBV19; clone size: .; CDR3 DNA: TGTGCCAGCAGAATTGACAGCTTCAATCAGCCCCAGCATTTT; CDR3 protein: CASRIDSFNQPQHF
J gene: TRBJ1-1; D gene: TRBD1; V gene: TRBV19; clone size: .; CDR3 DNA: TGTGCCAGTAGTGACAGGGCATCGAACACTGAAGCTTTCTTT; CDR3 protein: CASSDRASNTEAFF
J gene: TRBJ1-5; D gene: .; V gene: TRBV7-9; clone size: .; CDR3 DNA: TGTGCCAGCAGCTTACAGGGTGATCAGCCCCAGCATTTT; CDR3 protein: CASSLQGDQPQHF